This passage covers 21 T cell receptor beta chains from one sample sequenced in a study of blood T cell repertoires in COVID-19 (dated by TCRdb to 2020 to 2022). Receptors were amplified or captured by the immunoSEQ multiplex PCR assay. This immuneACCESS table, as held by TCRdb, lists in-frame sequences with V and J called but not all clones. Of the missing ones, under half trace to an unresolved V gene in checked studies; the others have no known cause. The sample has more than 120,000 clones on record, 80% to 90% of them singletons. The biggest ten clones account for around 38% of the sample. The sequenced sample consisted of peripheral blood. Source of these receptors: a man aged 50-60 years who had recovered from COVID-19.

This sequence joins TRBV7-8 and TRBJ1-6; tentatively, D is TRBD1 (6 bases). Germline CDR1 reads SGHVS; CDR2 reads FQNEAQ. V was cut by 1 base and J by 9 bases, with 7 bases left in between. The CDR3 covers 13 residues. Written as DNA, the CDR3 is TGTGCCAGCAGCTTAGACAGGGTTTCACCCCTCCACTTT. Residues: CASSLDRVSPLHF.

The chain has TRBV27 and TRBJ1-2, with 7 bases matching TRBD1. The CDR3 has 13 residues. V dropped 3 bases and J dropped 10; count of bases not matched to a gene: 8. CDR1 and CDR2 from the germline V gene are MNHEY and SMNVEV (reference sequence). The CDR3 DNA is TGTGCCAGCAGTTTTCGGGACAGATCTTACTACACCTTC. It yields the protein CASSFRDRSYYTF.

V and J are TRBV11-2 and TRBJ1-2; D possibly corresponds to TRBD1 (5 bases). Germline V gene lookup returns CDR1 SGHAT and CDR2 FQNNGV. V shed 0 bases and J shed 4 bases, with 9 bases lying between them. This CDR3 has 14 residues. This CDR3 is CASSLDPTAYGYTF. For the CDR3, the DNA is TGTGCCAGCAGCTTAGACCCGACAGCCTATGGCTACACCTTC.

The chain joins TRBV5-1 to TRBJ1-4; D perhaps matches TRBD1 (6 bases). This CDR3 is 18 amino acids long. The V gene lost 8 bases and the J gene lost 0 bases, with 23 bases spanning the gap. Germline CDR1 and CDR2: SGHRS and YFSETQ. CDR3 region: CARRDRTVLVATNEKLFF. CDR3 bases: TGCGCCAGGAGAGATAGGACAGTCCTGGTCGCAACTAATGAAAAACTGTTTTTT.

The V and J genes are TRBV19 and TRBJ2-2; perhaps TRBD1 as D (5 bases). Germline CDR1 and CDR2: LNHDA and SQIVND (reference sequence). V lost 8 bases to trimming and J lost 0 bases, with 10 bases between them. The CDR3 contains 14 residues. The CDR3 nucleotides read TGTGCCAGTTCCCGGACATCGAACACCGGGGAGCTGTTTTTT. It yields the protein CASSRTSNTGELFF.

J is TRBJ2-2 and V is TRBV6-1; 11 positions match TRBD1. The ends lost 4 bases at V and 5 bases at J; junction bases unmatched: 6. The germline V gene encodes CDR1 MNHNS and CDR2 SASEGT. The length of the CDR3 is 16 residues. CDR3 sequence: CASSVRTGGFTGELFF. The CDR3 coding sequence is TGTGCCAGCAGTGTTAGGACAGGGGGCTTTACCGGGGAGCTGTTTTTT.

The chain combines TRBV4-2 with TRBJ2-2; D unclear. Germline assignment: CDR1 LGHNA and CDR2 YNFKEQ. This CDR3 spans 15 amino acids. Trimming took 0 bases from V and 1 from J, leaving 6 bases between them. The CDR3 is CASSQERLNTGELFF. The DNA of the CDR3 is TGTGCCAGCAGCCAAGAGCGATTGAACACCGGGGAGCTGTTTTTT.

The chain has TRBV2 and TRBJ2-3, with 12 bases identical to TRBD2. This CDR3 has 17 amino acids. CDR1 SNHLY and CDR2 FYNNEI come from the germline V gene. V lost 4 bases, J lost 6 bases, and 11 bases stayed unmatched. This chain's CDR3 is CASSGSSSGGARDTQYF. The CDR3 DNA reads TGTGCCAGCAGTGGTTCCTCTAGCGGGGGGGCTCGGGATACGCAGTATTTT.

The J gene is TRBJ1-5, the V gene TRBV6-5; 10 bases map to TRBD1. J lost 6 bases, V lost 5 bases, and 7 bases had no gene match. Germline CDR1 is MNHEY and CDR2 is SVGAGI. CDR3 length: 15 residues. CDR3 sequence reads: CASSPLDRGSQPQHF. DNA of the CDR3: TGTGCCAGCAGTCCCTTGGACAGGGGGAGTCAGCCCCAGCATTTT.

Comments on this clone: Mismatch with germline at one junction end may stem from a read error. The rearrangement uses TRBV6-4 and TRBJ1-2, with 9 positions matching TRBD1. Germline-derived CDR1 and CDR2 are MRHNA and SNTAGT. The CDR3 covers 14 residues. Written as DNA, the CDR3 is TGTGCCAGCAGTGACCCTTCAACCGGACAGGGGTTTGTGTTC. Amino acids: CASSDPSTGQGFVF.

This clone was detected only a few times. The chain links TRBV11-3 to TRBJ1-1; the D is unclear. The CDR3 runs to 11 residues. CDR1 SGHNT and CDR2 YENEEA come from the germline V gene. The V end was cut by 0 bases, the J end by 7 bases, with 3 bases between. The CDR3 spells CASSLDLEAFF. DNA for the CDR3: TGTGCCAGCAGCTTAGACCTTGAAGCTTTCTTT.

The chain joins TRBV10-3 to TRBJ1-2; the match to TRBD1 covers 8 bases. CDR3 size: 14 residues. Germline V gives CDR1 ENHRY, CDR2 SYGVKD. The V and J ends lost 6 bases and 3 bases, in that order; junction bases with no gene match: 6. The CDR3 protein is CAIRFNRGDYGYTF. The CDR3, as DNA: TGTGCCATCAGGTTTAACAGGGGGGACTATGGCTACACCTTC.

V is TRBV12-3 or TRBV12-4 and J is TRBJ2-2; no reliable D call. CDR3 size: 12 residues. Trimming shortened V by 5 bases and J by 7 bases, and 8 bases separated the two germline ends. CDR3: CASSQLFGELFF. The CDR3 coding sequence is TGTGCCAGCAGTCAACTTTTCGGGGAGCTGTTTTTT.

This chain connects TRBV12-5 to TRBJ1-2; the D is unclear. The CDR3 has 12 residues. The germline V and J ends were trimmed by 3 bases and 0 bases, with 2 bases remaining between them. Looked up from germline, CDR1 is LGHNT and CDR2 is FRNRAP. This CDR3 reads CASGFTNYGYTF. The CDR3 nucleotides are TGTGCTAGTGGTTTCACTAACTATGGCTACACCTTC. Complete variable domain (other parts from reference TRBV12-5 and TRBJ1-2): DARVTQTPRHKVTEMGQEVTMRCQPILGHNTVFWYRQTMMQGLELLAYFRNRAPLDDSGMPKDRFSAEMPDATLATLKIQPSEPRDSAVYFCASGFTNYGYTFGSGTRLTVV.

In DNA form, the CDR3 reads TGCGCCAGCAGCTTTGTGGAGGCCCGTCAAGAGACCCAGTACTTC. As protein: CASSFVEARQETQYF. The J gene is TRBJ2-5, the V gene TRBV5-1; TRBD2 might be the D (5 bases). The CDR3 is 15 amino acids. Germline V gene lookup returns CDR1 SGHRS and CDR2 YFSETQ. V was shortened by 2 bases and J by 2 bases, with 13 bases between the two germline ends.

The CDR3 DNA sequence: TGTGCCAGCAGCCAAGCAAGCACTAACTATGGCTACACCTTC. Residues: CASSQASTNYGYTF. The V call is TRBV3-1 (or the pseudogene TRBV3-2), the J call TRBJ1-2; D unresolved. The CDR3 runs 14 residues. Trimming removed 1 base from V and 0 bases from J, with 6 bases in between. Germline values: CDR1 LGHDT, CDR2 YNNKEL (reference sequence).

The J gene is TRBJ2-3, the V gene TRBV5-1, with a weak D call TRBD2 (6 bases). The V end lost 0 bases, the J end lost 2 bases, and 10 bases lay between the germline ends. The CDR3 has 15 amino acids. Germline V CDR1 and CDR2: SGHRS, YFSETQ. CDR3: CASSLVRGDTDTQYF. As DNA, the CDR3 is TGCGCCAGCAGCTTGGTGCGCGGGGACACAGATACGCAGTATTTT.

The chain carries TRBV5-4 and TRBJ2-5, with a possible D match to TRBD2 (5 bases). Germline V gene lookup returns CDR1 SGHNT and CDR2 YYREEE (reference sequence). This CDR3 is 15 amino acids long. The V end lost 5 bases, the J end lost 4 bases, and 18 bases lay between the germline ends. The CDR3 is CASSSLGRGGETQYF. In DNA, the CDR3 is TGTGCCAGCAGTTCGCTAGGGAGAGGTGGAGAGACCCAGTACTTC.

The chain combines TRBV7-9 with TRBJ2-7, with 8 positions matching TRBD1. The CDR3 has 15 residues. Germline V gene sequence: CDR1 SEHNR, CDR2 FQNEAQ (reference sequence). The J segment lost 7 bases and the V segment lost 5 bases, leaving 13 bases of the junction unmatched. CDR3 sequence (DNA): TGTGCCAGCAGCCGTTGGGCAGGGGGCGGCGGGGAGCAGTACTTC. Protein product: CASSRWAGGGGEQYF.

This clone was seen only once. The rearrangement uses TRBV4-1 and TRBJ2-2; D remains unclear. V was cut by 0 bases and J by 4 bases, with 15 bases left in between. The CDR3 totals 17 residues. Germline CDR1 reads MGHRA; CDR2 reads YSYEKL. The CDR3 DNA reads TGCGCCAGCAGCCAAGACCGGGTTCGAGTTGGCACCGGGGAGCTGTTTTTT. This gives the protein CASSQDRVRVGTGELFF.

The rearrangement joins TRBV2 to TRBJ2-5, with TRBD2 identical over 7 bases. Per germline, CDR1 SNHLY and CDR2 FYNNEI. The CDR3 runs to 14 residues. The ends lost 8 bases at V and 5 bases at J; junction bases unmatched: 11. Written as DNA, the CDR3 is TGTGCCAGCCTAGGACGGGGGGTTTGGGAGACCCAGTACTTC. This translates into CASLGRGVWETQYF.